The 7 T cell receptor beta chains reported below all come from one sample, sequenced in a study of early T cells in non-severe SARS-CoV-2 infection (dated by TCRdb to 2020 to 2023). The library was built by means of 5' RACE. Sequencing was performed on a NextSeq 500. Clones were called with MiXCR by TCRdb after fastp trimmed the public reads at Q25, and only in-frame beta chains were retained. Each entry is one CDR3 protein sequence, shown with its most common DNA and genes. The sample table records fewer than 80,000 distinct CDR3 sequences; around 10% of these occur just once. Of the sample, around 13% is held by the ten largest clones. Specimen: whole blood, collected at baseline. The origin of the receptors is an adult who was a healthcare worker with PCR-confirmed SARS-CoV-2 infection or an uninfected control (not recorded which).

This clonotype was counted ten times or more. The chain has TRBV7-2 and TRBJ1-1; 8 positions match TRBD1. The CDR3 runs 14 residues. The V gene end was trimmed by 5 bases and the J gene end by 3 bases; junction bases not matched to a gene: 5. Germline-derived CDR1 and CDR2 are SGHTA and FQGNSA. DNA for the CDR3: TGTGCCAGCAGCCCGACAGGGGACTACACTGAAGCTTTCTTT. Translating gives CASSPTGDYTEAFF.

This clonotype was observed a few times. V and J are TRBV19 and TRBJ2-3; D tentatively reads TRBD1 or TRBD2 (5 bases each). There are 15 residues in the CDR3. Trimming shortened V by 5 bases and J by 2 bases, and 14 bases separated the two germline ends. Germline V gene data show CDR1 as LNHDA and CDR2 as SQIVND (reference sequence). For the CDR3, the DNA is TGTGCCAGTAGTTGGGGACCGACGCTCACAGATACGCAGTATTTT. The encoded protein is CASSWGPTLTDTQYF.

This rearrangement joins TRBV9 to TRBJ2-7; the D call may be TRBD1 or TRBD2 (5 bases each). V was trimmed by 0 bases and J by 1 base, leaving 14 bases between them. Germline CDR1 reads SGDLS; CDR2 reads YYNGEE. This CDR3 has 16 residues. The CDR3 nucleotides are TGTGCCAGCAGCGTAGATGGGACGGCGACTTCCTACGAGCAGTACTTC. This translates into CASSVDGTATSYEQYF.

This clonotype was observed many times. The chain combines TRBV5-5 with TRBJ2-1; D gene unclear. V was shortened by 2 bases and J by 8 bases, with 5 bases between the two germline ends. The CDR3 loop spans 11 amino acids. The V gene's germline CDR1 is SGHKS and CDR2 YYEKEE (reference sequence). DNA of the CDR3: TGTGCCAGCAGCTTCCACCATGAGCAGTTCTTC. As protein: CASSFHHEQFF.

In this sample, this clonotype turned up a few times. The chain employs TRBV20-1 and TRBJ2-7, with a tentative D call TRBD2 (6 bases). Trimming pared 4 bases from V and 3 bases from J, leaving 19 bases between. The CDR3 runs 15 residues. Germline V gene lookup returns CDR1 DFQATT and CDR2 SNEGSKA (reference sequence). The CDR3 nucleotides read TGCAGTGCTACGCTCCGGGACGGACTATTCTACGAGCAGTACTTC. Protein product: CSATLRDGLFYEQYF.

In this sample, this clonotype turned up a few times. The genes are TRBV27 and TRBJ1-1; TRBD1 aligns across 7 bases. Germline CDR1 reads MNHEY; CDR2 reads SMNVEV (reference sequence). This CDR3 region has 14 residues. V lost 6 bases, J lost 5 bases, and 9 bases stayed unmatched. The chain's CDR3 is CASRATGLWTEAFF. The CDR3 DNA sequence: TGTGCCAGCAGAGCGACAGGGCTGTGGACTGAAGCTTTCTTT.

This clonotype was observed many times. This chain links TRBV11-2 with TRBJ2-1; 9 bases fit TRBD1. Per germline, CDR1 SGHAT and CDR2 FQNNGV. After removal of 4 bases from V and 15 bases from J, the junction contained 16 bases not matched to a gene. This CDR3 contains 15 residues. CDR3 residues: CASSSFRGPGTGLFF. The CDR3 DNA sequence: TGTGCCAGCAGCTCTTTTAGGGGGCCCGGGACAGGGCTGTTCTTC.